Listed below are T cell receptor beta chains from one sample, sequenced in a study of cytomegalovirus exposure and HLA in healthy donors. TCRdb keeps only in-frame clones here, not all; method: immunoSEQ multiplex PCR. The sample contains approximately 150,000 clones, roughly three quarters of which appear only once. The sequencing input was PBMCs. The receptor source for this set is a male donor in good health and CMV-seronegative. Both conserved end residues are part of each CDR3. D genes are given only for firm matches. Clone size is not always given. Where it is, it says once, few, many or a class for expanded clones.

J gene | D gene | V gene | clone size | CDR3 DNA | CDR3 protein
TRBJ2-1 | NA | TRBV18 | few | TGTGCCAGCTCAATTAGCCAGCCCCTTTACGGTGAGCAGTTCTTC | CASSISQPLYGEQFF
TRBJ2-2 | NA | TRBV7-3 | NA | TGTGCCAGCACCCAAGGAGGGGCGGCGACCGGGGAGCTGTTTTTT | CASTQGGAATGELFF
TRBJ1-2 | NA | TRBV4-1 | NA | TGCGCCAGCAGCCAAGGAGTTAGGGGCAGACCGATCTATGGCTACACCTTC | CASSQGVRGRPIYGYTF
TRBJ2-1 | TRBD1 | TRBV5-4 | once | TGTGCCAGCAGCCCAGAGGGGGCCTCTAGGTATGAGCAGTTCTTC | CASSPEGASRYEQFF
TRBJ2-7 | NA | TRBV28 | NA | TGTGCCAGCAGGACGAAGCGCGAGCAGTACTTC | CASRTKREQYF
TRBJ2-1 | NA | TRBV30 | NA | TGTGCCTGGGCCACCCGGGGCAATGAGCAGTTCTTC | CAWATRGNEQFF
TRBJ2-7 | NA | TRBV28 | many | TGTGCCAGCAGTGCTAGTGGCGGAGACTACGAGCAGTACTTC | CASSASGGDYEQYF
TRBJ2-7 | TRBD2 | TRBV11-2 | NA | TGTGCCAGCAGCTTAACCTCTAGCGGGACCTACGAGCAGTACTTC | CASSLTSSGTYEQYF
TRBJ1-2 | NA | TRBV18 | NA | TGTGCCAGCTCACCCCAGGGGTACGGCTATGGCTACACCTTC | CASSPQGYGYGYTF
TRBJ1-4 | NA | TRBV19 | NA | TGTGCCAGTAGTTTGGCAGGAAGGAGGTCAGGTGAAAAACTGTTTTTT | CASSLAGRRSGEKLFF
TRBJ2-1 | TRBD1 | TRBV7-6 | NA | TGTGCCAGCAGCTCCGCGATACAGGGGATTCGTAGGAATGAGCAGTTCTTC | CASSSAIQGIRRNEQFF
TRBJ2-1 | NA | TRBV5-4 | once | TGTGCCAGCAGCTTGACGGAGAGCTCCTACAATGAGCAGTTCTTC | CASSLTESSYNEQFF
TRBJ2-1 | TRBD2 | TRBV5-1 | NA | TGCGCCAGCAGCTTGGAGGGACTAGTATACAATGAGCAGTTCTTC | CASSLEGLVYNEQFF
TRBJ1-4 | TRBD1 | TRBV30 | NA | TGTGCCTTTGAAACCGGGACAGGGGCCGAAAAACTGTTTTTT | CAFETGTGAEKLFF
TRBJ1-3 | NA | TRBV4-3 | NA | TGCGCCAGCAGCCAAGATAGACTGTCCTGGAGCTCTGGAAACACCATATATTTT | CASSQDRLSWSSGNTIYF
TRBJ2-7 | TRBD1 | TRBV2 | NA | TGTGGGGAGGGACAGGGCTACGAGCAGTACTTC | CGEGQGYEQYF
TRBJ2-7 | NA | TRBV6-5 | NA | TGTGCCAGCAGTTACGGCGGCGAGCCGTTCCACGAGCAGTACTTC | CASSYGGEPFHEQYF
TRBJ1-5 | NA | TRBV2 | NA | TGTGCCAGCAGCGGCCCGGGGGGGAGCAATCAGCCCCAGCATTTT | CASSGPGGSNQPQHF
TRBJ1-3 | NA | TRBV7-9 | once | TGTGCCAGCAGCTTAAGTAGCTCTGGAAACACCATATATTTT | CASSLSSSGNTIYF
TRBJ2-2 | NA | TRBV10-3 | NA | TGTGCCATCAGAGGCGGGCAAGCGAACACCGGGGAGCTGTTTTTT | CAIRGGQANTGELFF
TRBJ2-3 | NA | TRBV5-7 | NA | TGTGCCAGCCGACTATGCACAGATACGCAGTATTTT | CASRLCTDTQYF
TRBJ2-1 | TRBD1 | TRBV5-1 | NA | TGCGCCAGCAGCTTCCCCGGGACAGGGTCCTCTTTTTCCTACAATGAGCAGTTCTTC | CASSFPGTGSSFSYNEQFF
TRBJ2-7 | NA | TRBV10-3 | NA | TGTGCCATCAGTGAACTAGGGACCTACGAGCAGTACTTC | CAISELGTYEQYF
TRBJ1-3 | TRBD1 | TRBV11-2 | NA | TGTGCCAGCAGCTTTCCTGGGACAGGTCACGGAAACACCATATATTTT | CASSFPGTGHGNTIYF
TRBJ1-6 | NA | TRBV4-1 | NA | TGCGCCAGCAGCCAAGATCGGAGCGATCCCGATAATTCACCCCTCCACTTT | CASSQDRSDPDNSPLHF
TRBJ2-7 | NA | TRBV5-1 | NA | TGCGCCAGTAGGGACACCTTCTACGAGCAGTACTTC | CASRDTFYEQYF
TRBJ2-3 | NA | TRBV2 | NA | TGTGCCAGCAGTGAATTCGGCGGGCCGCCAGATACGCAGTATTTT | CASSEFGGPPDTQYF
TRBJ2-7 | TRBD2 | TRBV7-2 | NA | TGTGCCAGCAGCTTTGTGGCGGGAGGGGATTCAAGGCACGAGCAGTACTTC | CASSFVAGGDSRHEQYF
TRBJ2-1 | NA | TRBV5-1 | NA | TGCGCCAGCAGCGCACTTAAGACTGCTCCGCCCTACAATGAGCAGTTCTTC | CASSALKTAPPYNEQFF
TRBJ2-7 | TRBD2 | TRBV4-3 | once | TGCGCCAGCAGCCAAGATATCGCTAGCGGGAGCAACGAGCAGTACTTC | CASSQDIASGSNEQYF
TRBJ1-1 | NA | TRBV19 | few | TGTGCCAGTAGTATTTCTACCTACACTGAAGCTTTCTTT | CASSISTYTEAFF
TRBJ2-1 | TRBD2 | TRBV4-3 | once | TGCGCCAGCAGCCAAGAGCCGGGAGGGCCTAGTGAGCAGTTCTTC | CASSQEPGGPSEQFF
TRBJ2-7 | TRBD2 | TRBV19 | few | TGTGCCAGTAGTATGGGGTCTAGCGGGAGTCGCGAGCAGTACTTC | CASSMGSSGSREQYF
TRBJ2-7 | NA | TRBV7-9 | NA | TGTGCCAGCAGCTACATCCACGGGGTAAGCCCCTACGAGCAGTACTTC | CASSYIHGVSPYEQYF
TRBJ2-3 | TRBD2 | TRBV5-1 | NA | TGCGCCAGCAGCTTGGGGACTAGCGGGACCCGCACAGATACGCAGTATTTT | CASSLGTSGTRTDTQYF
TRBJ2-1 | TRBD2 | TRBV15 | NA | TGTGCCACCAGCCCAGAGCGGGAGCCCTGGAATGAGCAGTTCTTC | CATSPEREPWNEQFF
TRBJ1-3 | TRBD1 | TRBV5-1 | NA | TGCGCCAGCAGCTGGGGACAGGGCGGGTACACCATATATTTT | CASSWGQGGYTIYF
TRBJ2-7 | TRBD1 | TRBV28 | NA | TGTGCCAGCAGTCCCCGGACAGGGCTGGAGGACGAGCAGTACTTC | CASSPRTGLEDEQYF
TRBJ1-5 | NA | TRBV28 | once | TGTGCCAGCAGTTTTACGCGGAGTCGGGGAGTTGATCAGCCCCAGCATTTT | CASSFTRSRGVDQPQHF
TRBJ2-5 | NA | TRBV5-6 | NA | TGTGCCAGCAGCTGGGAGTCAGAGACCCAGTACTTC | CASSWESETQYF
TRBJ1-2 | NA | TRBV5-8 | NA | TGCGCCAGCAGCTTACTAGATTACGGCTATGGCTACACCTTC | CASSLLDYGYGYTF
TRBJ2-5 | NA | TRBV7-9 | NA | TGTGCCAGCAGCTTAGGCAGGGCGAGATTGATTCAAGAGACCCAGTACTTC | CASSLGRARLIQETQYF
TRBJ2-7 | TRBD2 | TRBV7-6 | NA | TGTGCCAGCAGCTTATCAGGATTGGGGGGGGAAGCGGGGGACTACGAGCAGTACTTC | CASSLSGLGGEAGDYEQYF
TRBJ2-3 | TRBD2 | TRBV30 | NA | TGTGCCTGGAATTTGCGGGGGGGCACAGATACGCAGTATTTT | CAWNLRGGTDTQYF
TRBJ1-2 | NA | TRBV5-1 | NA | TGCGCCAGCAGGGTTGATGTTGGGGAGCTCTATGGCTACACCTTC | CASRVDVGELYGYTF
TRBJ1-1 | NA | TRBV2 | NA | TGTGCCAGCAGTAGGGGAGGTGTGGACACTGAAGCTTTCTTT | CASSRGGVDTEAFF
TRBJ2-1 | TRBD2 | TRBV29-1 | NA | TGCAGCGTATTAGCGGGGGGGAGCCCCTACAATGAGCAGTTCTTC | CSVLAGGSPYNEQFF
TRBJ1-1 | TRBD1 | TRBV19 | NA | TGTGCCAGTAGTTTAGGACAGGGGTTCGTGATGAACACTGAAGCTTTCTTT | CASSLGQGFVMNTEAFF
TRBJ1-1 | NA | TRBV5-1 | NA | TGCGCCAGCAGCTCTGGCACGAACACTGAAGCTTTCTTT | CASSSGTNTEAFF
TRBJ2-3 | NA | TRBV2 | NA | TGTGCCAGCCCCGACAGATCTAGCACAGATACGCAGTATTTT | CASPDRSSTDTQYF
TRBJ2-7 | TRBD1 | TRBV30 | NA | TGTGCCTGGAGTTGGACAGGGGGGGCCTACGAGCAGTACTTC | CAWSWTGGAYEQYF
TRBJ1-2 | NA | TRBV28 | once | TGTGCCAGCAAGGATAGGGGCCGTCCCCTCTATGGCTACACCTTC | CASKDRGRPLYGYTF
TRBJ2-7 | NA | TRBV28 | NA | TGTGCCAGCAGTTGGGGGGATATTTACGAGCAGTACTTC | CASSWGDIYEQYF
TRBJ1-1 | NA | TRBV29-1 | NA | TGCAGCGTTGGTTGGGCCGGCAACACTGAAGCTTTCTTT | CSVGWAGNTEAFF
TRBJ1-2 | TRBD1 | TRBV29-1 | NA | TGCAGCGTTGAAGACCAAACCGGGACAGGGATTGTCTATGGCTACACCTTC | CSVEDQTGTGIVYGYTF
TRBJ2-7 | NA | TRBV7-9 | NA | TGTGCCAGCAGCCTCCCGGAGAGATCGGGGGAGCAGTACTTC | CASSLPERSGEQYF
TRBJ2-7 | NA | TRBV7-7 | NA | TGTGCCAGCAGCTTAGGCGATGCGAGCTCCTACGAGCAGTACTTC | CASSLGDASSYEQYF
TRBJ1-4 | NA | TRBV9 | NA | TGTGCCAGCACCCCAGGGATGGAGGGTGAAAAACTGTTTTTT | CASTPGMEGEKLFF
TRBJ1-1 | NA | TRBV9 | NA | TGTGCCAGCAGCCCAAGTGGGGGGAGCTGGACTGAAGCTTTCTTT | CASSPSGGSWTEAFF
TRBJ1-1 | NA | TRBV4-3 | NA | TGCGCCAGCAGCCCTCGACCCCAGGGGTGGGACACTGAAGCTTTCTTT | CASSPRPQGWDTEAFF